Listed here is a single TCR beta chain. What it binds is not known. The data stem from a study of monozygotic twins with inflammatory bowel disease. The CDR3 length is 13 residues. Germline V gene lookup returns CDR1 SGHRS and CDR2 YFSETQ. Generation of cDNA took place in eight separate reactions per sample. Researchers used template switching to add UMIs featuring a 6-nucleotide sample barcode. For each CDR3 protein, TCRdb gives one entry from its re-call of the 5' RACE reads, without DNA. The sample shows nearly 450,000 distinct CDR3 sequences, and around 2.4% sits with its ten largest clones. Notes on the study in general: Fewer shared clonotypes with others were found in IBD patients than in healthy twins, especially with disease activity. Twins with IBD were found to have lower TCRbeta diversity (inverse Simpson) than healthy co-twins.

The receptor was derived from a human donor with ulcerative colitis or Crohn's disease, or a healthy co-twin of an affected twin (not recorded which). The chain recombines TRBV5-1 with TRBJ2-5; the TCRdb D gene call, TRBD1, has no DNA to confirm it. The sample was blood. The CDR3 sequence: CASSSTAGETQYF.